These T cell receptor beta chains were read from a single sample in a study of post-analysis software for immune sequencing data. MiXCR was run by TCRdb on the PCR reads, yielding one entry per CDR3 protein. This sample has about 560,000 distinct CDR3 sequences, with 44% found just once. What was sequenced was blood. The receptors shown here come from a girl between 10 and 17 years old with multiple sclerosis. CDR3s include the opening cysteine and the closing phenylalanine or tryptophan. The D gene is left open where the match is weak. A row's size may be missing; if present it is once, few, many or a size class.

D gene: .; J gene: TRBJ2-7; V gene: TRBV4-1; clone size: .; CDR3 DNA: TGCGCCAGCAGCTTCATAGCGCACTACGCACACTACGAGCAGTACTTC; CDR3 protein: CASSFIAHYAHYEQYF
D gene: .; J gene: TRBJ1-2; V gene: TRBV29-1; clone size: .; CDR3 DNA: TGCAGCGCCCACGACGGGGGATTTAACTATGGCCACACCTTC; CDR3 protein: CSAHDGGFNYGHTF
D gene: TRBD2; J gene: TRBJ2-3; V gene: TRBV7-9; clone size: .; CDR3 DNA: TGTGCCAGCAGCTTAATGGGACTAGCGGCGGGCACAGATACGCAGTATTTT; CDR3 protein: CASSLMGLAAGTDTQYF
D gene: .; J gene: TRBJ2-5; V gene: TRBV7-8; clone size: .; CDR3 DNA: TGTGCCAGCAGCCCCCCCGGGACTCTCCAAGAGACCCAGTACTTC; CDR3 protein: CASSPPGTLQETQYF
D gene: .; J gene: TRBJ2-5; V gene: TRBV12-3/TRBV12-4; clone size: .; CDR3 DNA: TGTGCCAGCAGTCCCGGTCCGGGAGAGACCCAGTACTTC; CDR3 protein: CASSPGPGETQYF
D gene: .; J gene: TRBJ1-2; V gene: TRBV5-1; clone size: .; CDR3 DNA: TGCGCCAGCAGCGTGGACGGGGGGCACGGCTACACCTTC; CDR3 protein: CASSVDGGHGYTF
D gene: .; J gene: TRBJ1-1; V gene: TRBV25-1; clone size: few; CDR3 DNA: TGTGCCAGCAGTGAACGAACGGACCTGAACACTGAAGCTTTCTTT; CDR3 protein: CASSERTDLNTEAFF
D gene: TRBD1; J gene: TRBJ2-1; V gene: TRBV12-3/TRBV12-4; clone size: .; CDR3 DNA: TGTGCCAGCAGTCCTAACAGGGGGCGCGGAGGGAACCAGTTCTTC; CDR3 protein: CASSPNRGRGGNQFF
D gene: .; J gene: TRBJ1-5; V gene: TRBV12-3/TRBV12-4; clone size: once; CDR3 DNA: TGTGCCAGCAGTTTACGGAGGGCCTACAATCAGCCCCAGCATTTT; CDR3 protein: CASSLRRAYNQPQHF
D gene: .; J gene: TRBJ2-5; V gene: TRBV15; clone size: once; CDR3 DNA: TGTGCCACCAGCAGCGCGCCAGGGGGGAGTGGAGAGACCCAGTACTTC; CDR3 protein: CATSSAPGGSGETQYF
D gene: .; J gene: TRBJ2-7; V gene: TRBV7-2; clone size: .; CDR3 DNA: TGTGCCAGCAGCTTAGGGATTGGGAGGTGGCTCTACGAGCAGTACTTC; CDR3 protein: CASSLGIGRWLYEQYF
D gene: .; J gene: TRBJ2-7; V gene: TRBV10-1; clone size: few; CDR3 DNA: TGCGCCAGCAGTGATCCCAGGAGTACCTACGAGCAGTACTTC; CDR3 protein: CASSDPRSTYEQYF
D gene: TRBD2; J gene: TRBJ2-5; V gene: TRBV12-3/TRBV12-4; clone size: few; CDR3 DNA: TGTGCCGGCAACTACTACAGACTGGCGGGGGACCTGGAGACCCAGTACTTC; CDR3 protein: CAGNYYRLAGDLETQYF
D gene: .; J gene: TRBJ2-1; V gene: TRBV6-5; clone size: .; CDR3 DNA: TGTGCCAGCAGTTCCCTCTATGGGGGAGAGGAGCAGTTCTTC; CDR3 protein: CASSSLYGGEEQFF
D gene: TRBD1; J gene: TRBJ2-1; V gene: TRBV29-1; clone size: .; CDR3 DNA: TGCAGCGTTGTGGACAGGGCCCAAGAGACCCAGTTCTTC; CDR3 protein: CSVVDRAQETQFF
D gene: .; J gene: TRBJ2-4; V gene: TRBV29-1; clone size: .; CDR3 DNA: TGCAGCGTTGAAACTTGGCGACTAGCCAAAAACATTCAGTACTTC; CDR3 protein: CSVETWRLAKNIQYF
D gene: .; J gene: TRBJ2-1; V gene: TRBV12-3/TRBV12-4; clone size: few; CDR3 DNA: TGTGCCAGCCTTAAGCGGGCCTTACACAATGAGCAGTTCTTC; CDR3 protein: CASLKRALHNEQFF
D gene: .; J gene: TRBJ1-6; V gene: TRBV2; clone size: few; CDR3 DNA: TGTGCCAGCAGGGAACGGAGCTCCTATAATTCACCCCTCCACTTT; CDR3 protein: CASRERSSYNSPLHF
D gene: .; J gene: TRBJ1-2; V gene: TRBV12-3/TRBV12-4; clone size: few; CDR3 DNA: TGTGCCAGCAGTTTAGGATTGGGGAATGGCTACACCTTC; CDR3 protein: CASSLGLGNGYTF
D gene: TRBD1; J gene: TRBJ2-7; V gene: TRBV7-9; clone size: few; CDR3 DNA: TGTGCCAGCAGCTTACCGGACAGGGGGCTCTACGAGCAGTACTTC; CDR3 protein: CASSLPDRGLYEQYF
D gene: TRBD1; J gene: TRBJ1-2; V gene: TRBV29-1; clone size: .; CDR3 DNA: TGCAGCGTTTCAGACAGGGGTGGTGGCTACACCTTC; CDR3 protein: CSVSDRGGGYTF
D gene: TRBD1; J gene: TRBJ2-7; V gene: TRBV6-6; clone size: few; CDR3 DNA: TGTGCCAGCAGTTTGGGACAGGGCTACGACGAGCAGTACTTC; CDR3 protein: CASSLGQGYDEQYF
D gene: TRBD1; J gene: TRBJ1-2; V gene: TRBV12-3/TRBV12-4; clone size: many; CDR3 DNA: TGTGCCAGCAGTCCTAGGACAGGCACGGGCTACACCTTC; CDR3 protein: CASSPRTGTGYTF
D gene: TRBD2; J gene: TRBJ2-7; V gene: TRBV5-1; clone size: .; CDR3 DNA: TGCGCCAGCAGCACTAGCGGGAGAGGGTCCTACGAGCAGTACTTC; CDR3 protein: CASSTSGRGSYEQYF
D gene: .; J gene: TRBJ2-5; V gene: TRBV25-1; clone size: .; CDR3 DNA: TGTGCCAGCAGTGATCTAGGTTTGAGAGAGACCCAGTACTTC; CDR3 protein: CASSDLGLRETQYF
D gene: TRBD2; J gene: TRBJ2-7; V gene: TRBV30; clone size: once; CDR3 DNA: TGTGCCTGGAGTGTACCCTGGGCGGGGGTAGACTACGAGCAGTACTTC; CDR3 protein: CAWSVPWAGVDYEQYF
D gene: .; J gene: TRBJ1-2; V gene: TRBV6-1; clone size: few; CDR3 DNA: TGTGCCAGCAGTGAGACGGATATCCCCGCCGGCTACACCTTC; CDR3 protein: CASSETDIPAGYTF
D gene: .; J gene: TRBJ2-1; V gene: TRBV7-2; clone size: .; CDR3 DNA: TGTGCCAGCAGAGTTCCGGGACTCTACAATGAGCAGTTCTTC; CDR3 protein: CASRVPGLYNEQFF
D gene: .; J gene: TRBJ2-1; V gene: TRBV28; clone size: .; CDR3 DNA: TGTGCCAGCATAGGCCGGGAATATTACAATGAGCAGTTCTTC; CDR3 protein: CASIGREYYNEQFF
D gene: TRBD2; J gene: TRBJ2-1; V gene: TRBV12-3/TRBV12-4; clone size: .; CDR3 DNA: TGTGCCAGCAGTCCCCGGACTAGCGGACGGACCCAATACAATGAGCAGTTCTTC; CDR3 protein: CASSPRTSGRTQYNEQFF
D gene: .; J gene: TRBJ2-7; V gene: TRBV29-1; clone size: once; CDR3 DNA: TGCAGCGTTGGAGGGCCCCGAGCGGGCTCCTACAATGAGCAGTACTTC; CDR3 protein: CSVGGPRAGSYNEQYF
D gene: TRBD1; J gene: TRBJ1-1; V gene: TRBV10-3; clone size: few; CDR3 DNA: TGTGCCATCAGTGATGTCCCGGGACAGGGGGTGAACACTGAAGCTTTCTTT; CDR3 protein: CAISDVPGQGVNTEAFF
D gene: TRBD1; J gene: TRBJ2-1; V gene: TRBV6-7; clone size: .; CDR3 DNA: TGTGCCAGCAGTCTGCGACAGGGGGCTTGGAATGAGCAGTTCTTC; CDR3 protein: CASSLRQGAWNEQFF
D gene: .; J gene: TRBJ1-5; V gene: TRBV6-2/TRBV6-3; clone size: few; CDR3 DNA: TGTGCCAGCAGTTACTCAGGGGCCTCCAATCAGCCCCAGCATTTT; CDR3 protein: CASSYSGASNQPQHF
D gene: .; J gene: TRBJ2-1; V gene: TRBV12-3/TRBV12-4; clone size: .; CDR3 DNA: TGTGCCAGCAGCCGGTGGTCGGGGGAGAGTTACAATGAGCAGTTCTTC; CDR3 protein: CASSRWSGESYNEQFF
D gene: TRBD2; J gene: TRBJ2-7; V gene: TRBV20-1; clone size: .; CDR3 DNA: TGCAGTGCTAGAGATGGTAGCGGGAGACAGCCTCCTGACGAGCAGTACTTC; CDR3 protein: CSARDGSGRQPPDEQYF
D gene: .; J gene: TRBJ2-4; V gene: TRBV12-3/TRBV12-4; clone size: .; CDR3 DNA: TGTGCCAGCAGCCAAAGGCAGGGCGGGGACATTCAGTACTTC; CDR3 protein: CASSQRQGGDIQYF
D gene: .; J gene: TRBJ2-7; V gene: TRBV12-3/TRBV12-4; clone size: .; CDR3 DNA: TGTGCCAGCACCCCTAGCCAGGGGTTGTACGAGCAGTACTTC; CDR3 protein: CASTPSQGLYEQYF
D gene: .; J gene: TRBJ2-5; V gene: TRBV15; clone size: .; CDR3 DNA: TGTGCCACCAGTCTAGACCCTCAAGAGACCCAGTACTTC; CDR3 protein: CATSLDPQETQYF
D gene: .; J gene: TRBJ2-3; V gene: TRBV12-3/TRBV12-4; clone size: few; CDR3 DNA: TGTGCCAGCAGTTTAAGGGGGAGAGAAGATACGCAGTATTTT; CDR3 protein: CASSLRGREDTQYF
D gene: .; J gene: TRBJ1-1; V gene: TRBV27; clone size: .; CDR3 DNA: TGTGCCAGCAGTCCCCAGTCGGGGAGCACTGAAGCTTTCTTT; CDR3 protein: CASSPQSGSTEAFF
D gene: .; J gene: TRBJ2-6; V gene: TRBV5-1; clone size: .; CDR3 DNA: TGCGCCAGCAGCCGGGAGACAGGGCCTGGGGCCAACGTCCTGACTTTC; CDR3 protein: CASSRETGPGANVLTF
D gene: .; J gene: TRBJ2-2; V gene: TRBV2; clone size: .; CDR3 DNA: TGTGCCAGCAGGGGGACTTTAAGCCCCGGGGAGCTGTTTTTT; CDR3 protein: CASRGTLSPGELFF
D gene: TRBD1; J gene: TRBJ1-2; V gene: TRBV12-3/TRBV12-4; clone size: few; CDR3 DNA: TGTGCCAGCAGTTTAAGGACAGGGGAAGGCTACACCTTC; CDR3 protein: CASSLRTGEGYTF
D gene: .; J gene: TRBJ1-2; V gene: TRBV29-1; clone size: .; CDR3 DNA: TGCAGCGTTGAACTAACCGGGGTTTTCTATGGCTACACCTTC; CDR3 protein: CSVELTGVFYGYTF
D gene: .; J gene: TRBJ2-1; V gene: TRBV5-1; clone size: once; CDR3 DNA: TGCGCCAGCAGCTATACTGTCAATGAGCAGTTCTTC; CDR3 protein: CASSYTVNEQFF
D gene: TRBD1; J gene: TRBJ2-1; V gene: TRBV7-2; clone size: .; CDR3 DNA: TGTGCCAGCAGCGGACAGACAGGGTTGGATGAGCAGTTCTTC; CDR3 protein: CASSGQTGLDEQFF
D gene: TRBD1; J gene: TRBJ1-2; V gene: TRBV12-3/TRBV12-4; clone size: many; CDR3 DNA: TGTGCCAGCAGTTTCTATGGGACAGGGAATGGCTACACCTTC; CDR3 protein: CASSFYGTGNGYTF
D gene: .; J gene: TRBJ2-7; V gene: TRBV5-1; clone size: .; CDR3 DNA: TGCGCCAGCAGCCGTAACAGGGACGAGCAGTACTTC; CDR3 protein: CASSRNRDEQYF
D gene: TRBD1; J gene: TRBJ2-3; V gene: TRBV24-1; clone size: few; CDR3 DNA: TGTGCCACCAGTGATACCCGGGACAGGGCCACAGATACGCAGTATTTT; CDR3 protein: CATSDTRDRATDTQYF
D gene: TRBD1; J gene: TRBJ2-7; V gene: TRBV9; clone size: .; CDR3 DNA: TGTGCCAGCAGCGTAGAGGGGACAGCCTCCTACGAGCAGTACTTC; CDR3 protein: CASSVEGTASYEQYF
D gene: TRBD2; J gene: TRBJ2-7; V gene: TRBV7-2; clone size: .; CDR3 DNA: TGTGCCAGCAGCTTGGGTAGCGGGGACTCCTGCGAGCAGTACTTC; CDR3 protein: CASSLGSGDSCEQYF
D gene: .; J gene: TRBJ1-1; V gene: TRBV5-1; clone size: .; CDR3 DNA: TGCGCCAGCAGCCCCCAGACAGGCCAAGTCGCTGAAGCTTTCTTT; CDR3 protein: CASSPQTGQVAEAFF